This T cell receptor beta chain was retrieved from a study of blood T cell repertoires in COVID-19. Germline V gene sequence: CDR1 LNHDA, CDR2 SQIVND (reference sequence). The CDR3 length is 14 residues. V lost 8 bases and J 5 bases, leaving 18 bases between the germline ends. Measured with immunoSEQ multiplex PCR; TCRdb has only the in-frame clones, and not every one. The sample lists roughly 250,000 clones, around 90% occurring once. Researchers sorted participants into cohorts using their self-reported clinical history. Recovered Cohort 3 donors showed two negative PCRs, clearance, or symptom resolution.

The TCR sequence derives from a woman aged 18-29 years who had recovered from COVID-19. The sample was PBMCs or T cells enriched from blood (not recorded which). This rearrangement joins TRBV19 to TRBJ1-1; D possibly corresponds to TRBD1 (5 bases). Here the CDR3 DNA reads TGTGCCAGTGCCGGGACTCCTCTTGATACTGAAGCTTTCTTT. Residues: CASAGTPLDTEAFF.